This is a list of T cell receptor beta chains from one sample in a study of multiple sclerosis patients with progressive multifocal leukoencephalopathy. The method was immunoSEQ multiplex PCR; TCRdb's version includes in-frame clones alone and lacks a portion of them. The profile shows 25,000 to 35,000 clones, about 91% of them singletons. What was sequenced was PBMCs. The receptors stem from a human donor with multiple sclerosis. The CDR3 runs from the conserved cysteine through the conserved F or W. The D gene is left open where the match is weak. Expanded clones get a size class; other rows say once, few or many, or leave the size out.

D gene: TRBD2
V gene: TRBV18
J gene: TRBJ2-1
clone size: .
CDR3 DNA: TGTGCCAGCTCAACTAGCGCCCACAATGAGCAGTTCTTC
CDR3 protein: CASSTSAHNEQFF

D gene: .
V gene: TRBV5-4
J gene: TRBJ1-4
clone size: .
CDR3 DNA: TGTGCCAGCGGCTTGCGTCCAACAACTAATGAAAAACTGTTTTTT
CDR3 protein: CASGLRPTTNEKLFF

D gene: .
V gene: TRBV28
J gene: TRBJ1-1
clone size: .
CDR3 DNA: TGTGCCAGCGAGGGGGTGAACACTGAAGCTTTCTTT
CDR3 protein: CASEGVNTEAFF

D gene: .
V gene: TRBV7-3
J gene: TRBJ2-2
clone size: .
CDR3 DNA: TGTGCCAGCAGCTTAACCGGTCGGGGACACACCGGGGAGCTGTTTTTT
CDR3 protein: CASSLTGRGHTGELFF

D gene: .
V gene: TRBV19
J gene: TRBJ2-2
clone size: .
CDR3 DNA: TGTGCCAGTAGCGGGACGGCGAGGGGGGAGCTGTTTTTT
CDR3 protein: CASSGTARGELFF

D gene: .
V gene: TRBV5-4
J gene: TRBJ2-7
clone size: .
CDR3 DNA: TGTGCCAGCAGCGTGGACACCTACGAGCAGTACTTC
CDR3 protein: CASSVDTYEQYF

D gene: .
V gene: TRBV28
J gene: TRBJ2-1
clone size: .
CDR3 DNA: TGTGCCAGCACCCGGGACAAGCGTGGCTACAATGAGCAGTTCTTC
CDR3 protein: CASTRDKRGYNEQFF

D gene: TRBD1
V gene: TRBV6-5
J gene: TRBJ1-2
clone size: .
CDR3 DNA: TGTGCCAGCAGTTACTCCCGACAGGGGAGAAACTACACCTTC
CDR3 protein: CASSYSRQGRNYTF

D gene: TRBD1
V gene: TRBV5-1
J gene: TRBJ1-5
clone size: few
CDR3 DNA: TGCGCCAGCAGCTTGGGGACAGGGGGCTCCAATCAGCCCCAGCATTTT
CDR3 protein: CASSLGTGGSNQPQHF

D gene: TRBD1
V gene: TRBV6-5
J gene: TRBJ2-3
clone size: .
CDR3 DNA: TGTGCCAGCAGCCCGACAGGGGCCATCACAGATACGCAGTATTTT
CDR3 protein: CASSPTGAITDTQYF

D gene: TRBD2
V gene: TRBV27
J gene: TRBJ2-1
clone size: .
CDR3 DNA: TGTGCCAGCAGTTTAAGCGGGAGTGCCTACAATGAGCAGTTCTTC
CDR3 protein: CASSLSGSAYNEQFF

D gene: .
V gene: TRBV4-1
J gene: TRBJ1-1
clone size: .
CDR3 DNA: TGCGCCAGCAGCTATGGAGCTGAAGCTTTCTTT
CDR3 protein: CASSYGAEAFF

D gene: .
V gene: TRBV25-1
J gene: TRBJ1-1
clone size: .
CDR3 DNA: TGTGCCAGCGGGGAACAGGGATTGGACACTGAAGCTTTCTTT
CDR3 protein: CASGEQGLDTEAFF

D gene: TRBD1
V gene: TRBV19
J gene: TRBJ2-1
clone size: .
CDR3 DNA: TGTGCCAGTAGTGGGGACAGACGCTCCTACAATGAGCAGTTCTTC
CDR3 protein: CASSGDRRSYNEQFF

D gene: TRBD1
V gene: TRBV7-9
J gene: TRBJ1-2
clone size: .
CDR3 DNA: TGTGCCAGCAGCCCAACAACTCAGGGGGCTGGGGGCTACACCTTC
CDR3 protein: CASSPTTQGAGGYTF

D gene: TRBD2
V gene: TRBV19
J gene: TRBJ2-1
clone size: .
CDR3 DNA: TGTGCCAGTAGTATAGGGGGACTAGTAACGAATGAGCAGTTCTTC
CDR3 protein: CASSIGGLVTNEQFF

D gene: .
V gene: TRBV19
J gene: TRBJ1-2
clone size: .
CDR3 DNA: TGTGCCAGTAGCGAGGGGTTTGGCTATGGCTACACCTTC
CDR3 protein: CASSEGFGYGYTF

D gene: .
V gene: TRBV18
J gene: TRBJ1-2
clone size: .
CDR3 DNA: TGTGCCAGCTCACCCGCGGGACGGTTGAACTATGGCTACACCTTC
CDR3 protein: CASSPAGRLNYGYTF

D gene: TRBD1
V gene: TRBV28
J gene: TRBJ2-1
clone size: .
CDR3 DNA: TGTGCCAGCAGTGGCCGGGACAGGGGACTACTGGGCAATGAGCAGTTCTTC
CDR3 protein: CASSGRDRGLLGNEQFF

D gene: .
V gene: TRBV5-5
J gene: TRBJ2-7
clone size: .
CDR3 DNA: TGTGCCAGCAGCTTGGATAACTACGAGCAGTACTTC
CDR3 protein: CASSLDNYEQYF

D gene: TRBD2
V gene: TRBV6-1
J gene: TRBJ2-7
clone size: .
CDR3 DNA: TGTGCCAGCAGTGGTCAGCGGGAAAGACTTGATATTGGCGAGCAGTACTTC
CDR3 protein: CASSGQRERLDIGEQYF

D gene: .
V gene: TRBV9
J gene: TRBJ2-5
clone size: .
CDR3 DNA: TGTGCCAGCAGCACACGGGGCGGGGGCTCAGGGCAGTACTTC
CDR3 protein: CASSTRGGGSGQYF

D gene: .
V gene: TRBV19
J gene: TRBJ1-3
clone size: .
CDR3 DNA: TGTGCCAGTAGTACCAGCGGAAACACCATATATTTT
CDR3 protein: CASSTSGNTIYF

D gene: .
V gene: TRBV28
J gene: TRBJ1-5
clone size: .
CDR3 DNA: TGTGCCAGCACTTACGGCCGCAATCAGCCCCAGCATTTT
CDR3 protein: CASTYGRNQPQHF

D gene: .
V gene: TRBV10-3
J gene: TRBJ1-2
clone size: few
CDR3 DNA: TGTGCCATCACCAGGGGAGGGCCCAACTATGGCTACACCTTC
CDR3 protein: CAITRGGPNYGYTF

D gene: .
V gene: TRBV28
J gene: TRBJ1-2
clone size: few
CDR3 DNA: TGTGCCAGCATCGCCGGGGGGGGAAGAGAGGGCTACACCTTC
CDR3 protein: CASIAGGGREGYTF

D gene: .
V gene: TRBV5-3
J gene: TRBJ1-5
clone size: .
CDR3 DNA: TGTGCCAGAAGCTTGGTGTCGGGACACGGCAATCAGCCCCAGCATTTT
CDR3 protein: CARSLVSGHGNQPQHF

D gene: .
V gene: TRBV9
J gene: TRBJ2-7
clone size: .
CDR3 DNA: TGTGCCAGCAGCGTAGCAGGGGCCTCCTACGAGCAGTACTTC
CDR3 protein: CASSVAGASYEQYF

D gene: TRBD1
V gene: TRBV5-4
J gene: TRBJ2-5
clone size: .
CDR3 DNA: TGTGCCAGCAGCCTGGGACAGGAGCAAGAGACCCAGTACTTC
CDR3 protein: CASSLGQEQETQYF

D gene: .
V gene: TRBV7-8
J gene: TRBJ2-1
clone size: .
CDR3 DNA: TGTGCCAGCAGCTTAGTGGTAGGGCAGGAGCACAATGAGCAGTTCTTC
CDR3 protein: CASSLVVGQEHNEQFF

D gene: .
V gene: TRBV4-3
J gene: TRBJ1-5
clone size: .
CDR3 DNA: TGCGCCAGCAGCCAAGATCCCCAGGGCAATCAGCCCCAGCATTTT
CDR3 protein: CASSQDPQGNQPQHF

D gene: .
V gene: TRBV6-6
J gene: TRBJ1-3
clone size: .
CDR3 DNA: TGTGCCAGCAGTTACTCAGAGGGTGGAGGAAACACCATATATTTT
CDR3 protein: CASSYSEGGGNTIYF

D gene: TRBD1
V gene: TRBV6-5
J gene: TRBJ1-4
clone size: once
CDR3 DNA: TGTGCCAGCAGTTACGGGGACAGGAATGAAAAACTGTTTTTT
CDR3 protein: CASSYGDRNEKLFF

D gene: TRBD1
V gene: TRBV5-1
J gene: TRBJ2-7
clone size: .
CDR3 DNA: TGCGCCAGCAGGAGCCGACAGGGTGAAAGCTCCTACGAGCAGTACTTC
CDR3 protein: CASRSRQGESSYEQYF

D gene: TRBD1
V gene: TRBV10-2
J gene: TRBJ1-3
clone size: .
CDR3 DNA: TGCGCCAGCAGTGAGACCCCAGGGGGCCGTGGAAACACCATATATTTT
CDR3 protein: CASSETPGGRGNTIYF

D gene: .
V gene: TRBV5-1
J gene: TRBJ2-7
clone size: .
CDR3 DNA: TGCGCCAGCAGCTTGGCCATGTCGGGAAACTACGAGCAGTACTTC
CDR3 protein: CASSLAMSGNYEQYF

D gene: TRBD1
V gene: TRBV5-4
J gene: TRBJ2-3
clone size: .
CDR3 DNA: TGTGCCAGCAGCCACCCCCGACAGGGAATCCCAGATACGCAGTATTTT
CDR3 protein: CASSHPRQGIPDTQYF

D gene: .
V gene: TRBV5-4
J gene: TRBJ1-5
clone size: once
CDR3 DNA: TGTGCCAGCAGCTTTTGGACAGTGAGTAATCAGCCCCAGCATTTT
CDR3 protein: CASSFWTVSNQPQHF

D gene: .
V gene: TRBV9
J gene: TRBJ1-1
clone size: .
CDR3 DNA: TGTGCCAGCAGCGCTAAAGGCGGGGGAACTGAAGCTTTCTTT
CDR3 protein: CASSAKGGGTEAFF

D gene: .
V gene: TRBV12-5
J gene: TRBJ1-5
clone size: .
CDR3 DNA: TGTGCTAGTGCCCCCGGGGGGGACCTCCGACAGCCCCAGCATTTT
CDR3 protein: CASAPGGDLRQPQHF

D gene: .
V gene: TRBV14
J gene: TRBJ2-5
clone size: .
CDR3 DNA: TGTGCCAGCAGCCAGGGGGCGGCGGGGGAGCAGTACTTC
CDR3 protein: CASSQGAAGEQYF

D gene: TRBD1
V gene: TRBV4-2
J gene: TRBJ2-1
clone size: .
CDR3 DNA: TGTGCCAGCAGCCAAGTAAGGACAGGAAAAAGAATACCCAACAATGAGCAGTTCTTC
CDR3 protein: CASSQVRTGKRIPNNEQFF

D gene: .
V gene: TRBV4-2
J gene: TRBJ2-5
clone size: .
CDR3 DNA: TGTGCCAGCAGCCAAGGGCCGGATCAAGAGACCCAGTACTTC
CDR3 protein: CASSQGPDQETQYF

D gene: TRBD1
V gene: TRBV5-4
J gene: TRBJ1-2
clone size: .
CDR3 DNA: TGTGCCAGCAGTTTCGGACAGGGATCCTTTTACGGCTACACCTTC
CDR3 protein: CASSFGQGSFYGYTF

D gene: .
V gene: TRBV7-9
J gene: TRBJ1-1
clone size: .
CDR3 DNA: TGTGCCAGCAGCCCCACACCAGGGCGGGGGAACACTGAAGCTTTCTTT
CDR3 protein: CASSPTPGRGNTEAFF

D gene: .
V gene: TRBV5-4
J gene: TRBJ2-7
clone size: .
CDR3 DNA: TGTGCCAGCAGCTTGGGTGTTTCGGGGCTCGGGGTCGAGCAGTACTTC
CDR3 protein: CASSLGVSGLGVEQYF

D gene: .
V gene: TRBV9
J gene: TRBJ2-2
clone size: .
CDR3 DNA: TGTGCCAGCAGCCCGCCGGGACACCGGGGTATAAGGGAGCTGTTTTTT
CDR3 protein: CASSPPGHRGIRELFF

D gene: .
V gene: TRBV30
J gene: TRBJ1-1
clone size: .
CDR3 DNA: TGTGCCTGGAGTGGAGTTTGGTACGAAGCTTTCTTT
CDR3 protein: CAWSGVWYEAFF

D gene: .
V gene: TRBV11-2
J gene: TRBJ1-2
clone size: .
CDR3 DNA: TGTGCCAGCGAGGAACCCTACTATGGCTACACCTTC
CDR3 protein: CASEEPYYGYTF

D gene: TRBD2
V gene: TRBV5-4
J gene: TRBJ2-1
clone size: .
CDR3 DNA: TGTGCCAGCAGCCCAAGGGGACTAGCGGGAGGTGACTACAATGAGCAGTTCTTC
CDR3 protein: CASSPRGLAGGDYNEQFF

D gene: .
V gene: TRBV5-1
J gene: TRBJ2-1
clone size: .
CDR3 DNA: TGCGCCAGCAGCTTCAGGGACGAGCAGTTCTTC
CDR3 protein: CASSFRDEQFF

D gene: .
V gene: TRBV7-2
J gene: TRBJ1-1
clone size: few
CDR3 DNA: TGTGCCAGCAGCTTCTCCGGGGGGCGACCATCATGGAACACTGAAGCTTTCTTT
CDR3 protein: CASSFSGGRPSWNTEAFF

D gene: .
V gene: TRBV7-3
J gene: TRBJ2-2
clone size: .
CDR3 DNA: TGTGCCAGCAGCTTAACATTCAGTAACTCGGAGGAGCTGTTTTTT
CDR3 protein: CASSLTFSNSEELFF

D gene: .
V gene: TRBV7-9
J gene: TRBJ2-5
clone size: .
CDR3 DNA: TGTGCCAGCAGCCAGATGGAGGAGACCCAGTACTTC
CDR3 protein: CASSQMEETQYF